These T cell receptor beta chains were read from a single sample in a study of regulatory T cells in long-lasting Graves disease. TCRdb called the multiplex PCR reads again in MiXCR, with one record for every CDR3 protein. The top ten hold about 12% of the sample, which has approximately 490,000 distinct CDR3 sequences, 15% to 20% seen once. These data also featured in a second study, about T cells in Graves' hyperthyroidism and ophthalmopathy.

Sequencing used peripheral blood mononuclear cells (PBMCs), obtained at new diagnosis, from a patient treated with antithyroid drugs. Every receptor here comes from a man in his forties or fifties with Graves disease. Each CDR3 is given with its conserved first and last residue. D genes are given only for firm matches. The size entry is marked missing in some rows and otherwise reads once, few, many or a size class.

CDR3 DNA,CDR3 protein,clone size,V gene,D gene,J gene
TGCAGTCCCAAGAGGGATGAGCCTGAAGCTTTCTTT,CSPKRDEPEAFF,many,TRBV20-1,-,TRBJ1-1
TGTGCCAGCAGCTTAAGCCTGGGGGCGGGGACGAACACAGATACGCAGTATTTT,CASSLSLGAGTNTDTQYF,many,TRBV7-8,-,TRBJ2-3
TGTGCCAGCAGTTTAGCGTGGACTAGTTTCTATGAGCAGTTCTTC,CASSLAWTSFYEQFF,many,TRBV12-3/TRBV12-4,TRBD2,TRBJ2-1
TGTGCCACCAGTGATGAACTACCGGGACAGGGTCCCCAGCATTTT,CATSDELPGQGPQHF,few,TRBV24-1,TRBD1,TRBJ1-5
TGTGCCAGCAGCCAAGCCGGCAGCCTAGGCTCTGGAAACACCATATATTTT,CASSQAGSLGSGNTIYF,many,TRBV3-1,-,TRBJ1-3
TGTGCCAGCAGGGAGACGGACGGCCATTACAATGAGCAGTTCTTC,CASRETDGHYNEQFF,many,TRBV2,-,TRBJ2-1
TGTGCCACCAGTGATCGACTTATCACCGGGGAGCTGTTTTTT,CATSDRLITGELFF,few,TRBV24-1,-,TRBJ2-2
TGTGCCAGCAGTTTAGTCCCCCGCAATGAGCAGTTCTTC,CASSLVPRNEQFF,many,TRBV12-3/TRBV12-4,-,TRBJ2-1
TGTGCCACCGGGGAAATAGATGGAGATACGCAGTATTTT,CATGEIDGDTQYF,many,TRBV24-1,-,TRBJ2-3
TGTGCCAGCAGACCAAACCTAGCGGGACCCAACTACGAGCAGTACTTC,CASRPNLAGPNYEQYF,-,TRBV6-1,TRBD2,TRBJ2-7
TGCAGTGCTAGAGATGGGTGGGAGGGCACTGAAGCTTTCTTT,CSARDGWEGTEAFF,many,TRBV20-1,-,TRBJ1-1
TGTGCCAGCAGCGCAAACTCCGTTAGCTACGAGCAGTACTTC,CASSANSVSYEQYF,many,TRBV11-2,-,TRBJ2-7
TGCGCCAGCAGCTTCCGACTAGCGGGATCGAACACAGATACGCAGTATTTT,CASSFRLAGSNTDTQYF,few,TRBV4-1,TRBD2,TRBJ2-3
TGCGCCAGCAGCTTGGGGACAGGGCACAATCAGCCCCAGCATTTT,CASSLGTGHNQPQHF,-,TRBV5-1,TRBD1,TRBJ1-5
TGTGCCAGCAGGAAGCTCGGGGGCGAGGGGACTGAAGCTTTCTTT,CASRKLGGEGTEAFF,-,TRBV5-1,-,TRBJ1-1
TGCAGCGTTCCTCGGACAGGGGGGGAGACCCAGTACTTC,CSVPRTGGETQYF,-,TRBV29-1,TRBD1,TRBJ2-5
TGTGCCAGCAGGTTACTAGTTAACACCGGGGAGCTGTTTTTT,CASRLLVNTGELFF,many,TRBV2,-,TRBJ2-2
TGCAGTGCCTGGACAGGGGGGCGTACTGGGGCCAACGTCCTGACTTTC,CSAWTGGRTGANVLTF,-,TRBV20-1,TRBD1,TRBJ2-6
TGCAGTGCCGCTGCTAGCGGGAGTTACAATGAGCAGTTCTTC,CSAAASGSYNEQFF,many,TRBV20-1,TRBD2,TRBJ2-1
TGTGCCAGCAGTGTACAGGGCGGTGAAAAACTGTTTTTT,CASSVQGGEKLFF,few,TRBV27,-,TRBJ1-4
TGTGCCAGCAGCCGTCAGGGTGGAGGGTACGAGCAGTACTTC,CASSRQGGGYEQYF,many,TRBV12-3/TRBV12-4,-,TRBJ2-7
TGCAGTGCTCCAGGGGGATTCTACACCGGGGAGCTGTTTTTT,CSAPGGFYTGELFF,few,TRBV20-1,TRBD1,TRBJ2-2
TGTGCCATCAGTGAATTGACAGGCATGGGAGAGCAGTACTTC,CAISELTGMGEQYF,many,TRBV10-3,-,TRBJ2-7
TGTGCTAGTGGTTCGGGACAGGAAAGCACCGGGGAGCTGTTTTTT,CASGSGQESTGELFF,many,TRBV12-5,TRBD1,TRBJ2-2
TGTGCCAGCAGCCTGCAAAGCGGGATGGCAGATACGCAGTATTTT,CASSLQSGMADTQYF,many,TRBV7-3,TRBD2,TRBJ2-3
TGTGCCAGTAGTGGCAAACCCAACAGGGGGAAGAGAGATGGCTACACCTTC,CASSGKPNRGKRDGYTF,-,TRBV19,TRBD1,TRBJ1-2
TGTGCCAGCAGTCTTAGCGGGAGAGGGCATGAGCAGTTCTTC,CASSLSGRGHEQFF,many,TRBV6-1,TRBD2,TRBJ2-1
TGTGCCAGCAGCGTATTGGATTACCAAGAGACCCAGTACTTC,CASSVLDYQETQYF,few,TRBV9,-,TRBJ2-5
TGTGCCAGCAGAGAATCCTCAGGGACAGATACGCAGTATTTT,CASRESSGTDTQYF,-,TRBV7-2,-,TRBJ2-3
TGTGCCAGCAGCCAAGTGCGTCAGAGTGAAGCTTTCTTT,CASSQVRQSEAFF,many,TRBV3-1,-,TRBJ1-1
TGTGCCACCAGCAGAGATTTTGGGAACACTGAAGCTTTCTTT,CATSRDFGNTEAFF,many,TRBV15,-,TRBJ1-1
TGTGCCAGCAGCCCACTTAGCGGGAGGAACAATGAGCAGTTCTTC,CASSPLSGRNNEQFF,-,TRBV28,TRBD2,TRBJ2-1
TGTGCCAGCAGCCTCAGCGGGAGGAATTTCTACGAGCAGTACTTC,CASSLSGRNFYEQYF,many,TRBV12-3/TRBV12-4,TRBD2,TRBJ2-7
TGTGCCAGCTCACTGCAGGGTCAGCAGTTCTTC,CASSLQGQQFF,many,TRBV18,-,TRBJ2-1
TGTGCCAGCAGCGCAACCGGGACTAGCGACACAGATACGCAGTATTTT,CASSATGTSDTDTQYF,many,TRBV7-9,TRBD2,TRBJ2-3
TGTGCCAGCAGCCAAGGGTCGGGCGGCAGGTACCAAGAGACCCAGTACTTC,CASSQGSGGRYQETQYF,many,TRBV3-1,-,TRBJ2-5
TGTGCCAGCAGCCGAGGGACTAGCGGGAGGGCTGAGCAGTTCTTC,CASSRGTSGRAEQFF,many,TRBV7-9,TRBD2,TRBJ2-1
TGCGCCAGCAATCCTTCAGAGCCGACCGGGGAGCTGTTTTTT,CASNPSEPTGELFF,many,TRBV10-2,-,TRBJ2-2
TGTGCCAGCAGCTGGGTAGGGGGAGAGACCCAGTACTTC,CASSWVGGETQYF,many,TRBV11-2,-,TRBJ2-5
TGCAGTGCTACCGGGGGAACTAGCGGGGGGACTACACGTATCAATGAGCAGTTCTTC,CSATGGTSGGTTRINEQFF,-,TRBV20-1,TRBD2,TRBJ2-1
TGCGCCAGCAGCTCCGTTCGGGACAGGGGATGGGTGAACACTGAAGCTTTCTTT,CASSSVRDRGWVNTEAFF,many,TRBV5-1,TRBD1,TRBJ1-1
TGCGCCAGCAGCTTGTGGGGAACCGACATGGAACTGTTTTTT,CASSLWGTDMELFF,many,TRBV5-1,-,TRBJ1-4
TGCGCCAGCAGCCAAGTCCCGCTCACAGATACGCAGTATTTT,CASSQVPLTDTQYF,-,TRBV4-1,-,TRBJ2-3
TGTGCCTGGAGTGCGGGACAGGGGAACTACGAGCAGTACTTC,CAWSAGQGNYEQYF,many,TRBV30,TRBD1,TRBJ2-7
TGTGCCAGCAGACCTAGGACAGGACTGAACACTGAAGCTTTCTTT,CASRPRTGLNTEAFF,many,TRBV28,TRBD1,TRBJ1-1
TGTGCCAGCAGCTTAGAAGGGGCGGGTCCCTACGAGCAGTACTTC,CASSLEGAGPYEQYF,few,TRBV7-9,-,TRBJ2-7
TGTGCCAGCAGCTCAGCTCACTTGGCGGGCACTAGCACAGATACGCAGTATTTT,CASSSAHLAGTSTDTQYF,many,TRBV7-2,-,TRBJ2-3
TGTGCCAGCAGTTCTCTATCGGGAGGGCCGAATACGCAGTATTTT,CASSSLSGGPNTQYF,many,TRBV28,TRBD2,TRBJ2-3
TGTGCCAGCAGTTACAGGGCCCCAATTATACGGGAGCAGTTCTTC,CASSYRAPIIREQFF,-,TRBV6-2/TRBV6-3,-,TRBJ2-1
TGTGCCAGCAGCGTAAGCTGGACTAGGAGACTCTATGAGCAGTTCTTC,CASSVSWTRRLYEQFF,many,TRBV9,TRBD2,TRBJ2-1
TGTGCCAGCAGCTTGGACGGAAGAAATTATGAGCAGTTCTTC,CASSLDGRNYEQFF,-,TRBV5-4,-,TRBJ2-1
TGTGCCAGCAGCTACGCACGGAGGGAGACCCAGTACTTC,CASSYARRETQYF,many,TRBV11-2,-,TRBJ2-5
TGCAGCGTGGCTACAGGGGGCTCCTACGAGCAGTACTTC,CSVATGGSYEQYF,-,TRBV29-1,TRBD1,TRBJ2-7